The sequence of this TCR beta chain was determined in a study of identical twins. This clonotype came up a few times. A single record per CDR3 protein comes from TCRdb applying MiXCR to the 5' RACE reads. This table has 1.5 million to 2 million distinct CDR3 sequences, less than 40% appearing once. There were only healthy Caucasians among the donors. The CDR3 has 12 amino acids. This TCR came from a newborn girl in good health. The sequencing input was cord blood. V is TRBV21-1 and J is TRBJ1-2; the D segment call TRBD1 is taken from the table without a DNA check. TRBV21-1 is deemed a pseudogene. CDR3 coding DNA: TGTGCCAGCTGTAGGGGGGGGAATGGCTACACCTTC. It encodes CASCRGGNGYTF.